One and the same sample provided the 26 T cell receptor beta chains below, sequenced in a study of tumor-infiltrating lymphocytes in localized non-small cell lung cancer. Assay: immunoSEQ multiplex PCR; the TCRdb copy retains only in-frame clones and omits some. The sample includes approximately 9,700 clones, around 76% of them seen just once. Sequenced material: uninvolved lung tissue not adjacent to the tumor. These receptors all come from a human donor with non-small cell lung cancer.

This sequence joins TRBV19 and TRBJ1-5, with D possibly matching TRBD1 (5 bases). V shed 2 bases and J shed 0 bases, with 17 bases lying between them. CDR3 length: 18 residues. Germline loops: CDR1 LNHDA, CDR2 SQIVND (reference sequence). CDR3 sequence (DNA): TGTGCCAGTAGTATACGGCAGGGAACCTTTTATAGCAATCAGCCCCAGCATTTT. Encoded protein: CASSIRQGTFYSNQPQHF.

The J gene is TRBJ1-4, the V gene TRBV4-3; 8 positions agree with TRBD1. CDR1 is LGHNA and CDR2 is YSLEER in the germline V gene. Trimming cost V 1 base and J 4 bases; bases outside gene matches: 2. This CDR3 is 15 amino acids long. For the CDR3, the DNA is TGCGCCAGCAGCCAAGGACAGGGGATTAATGAAAAACTGTTTTTT. Encoded protein: CASSQGQGINEKLFF.

The V call is TRBV4-3, the J call TRBJ1-2; D remains ambiguous. The germline V and J ends were trimmed by 3 bases and 2 bases, with 7 bases remaining between them. Germline V lookup: CDR1 LGHNA, CDR2 YSLEER. The CDR3 extends over 13 amino acids. Written as DNA, the CDR3 is TGCGCCAGCAGCCACGAGAGGAACTATGGCTACACCTTC. Its translation is CASSHERNYGYTF.

V and J are TRBV5-1 and TRBJ2-2, with D hard to call. This CDR3 spans 17 amino acids. The V end was cut by 4 bases, the J end by 1 base, with 17 bases between. Germline loops: CDR1 SGHRS, CDR2 YFSETQ. CDR3 amino acids: CASSRDTATQNTGELFF. The CDR3 nucleotides read TGCGCCAGCAGCCGCGACACTGCTACTCAGAACACCGGGGAGCTGTTTTTT.

The chain has TRBV10-3 and TRBJ1-3; no firm D call. V was cut by 0 bases and J by 6 bases, with 9 bases left in between. The CDR3 consists of 14 residues. CDR1 is ENHRY and CDR2 is SYGVKD in the germline V gene. The CDR3 DNA is TGTGCCATCAGTGAGTCTACCTTGGTAAACACCATATATTTT. This translates into CAISESTLVNTIYF.

The genes are TRBV19 and TRBJ2-2; no clear D gene. CDR3 size: 14 residues. V shed 4 bases and J shed 5 bases, with 11 bases lying between them. Per the germline V gene, CDR1 is LNHDA and CDR2 is SQIVND (reference sequence). The CDR3 protein is CASSSQLGTGELFF. The CDR3 DNA reads TGTGCCAGTAGTAGTCAGTTAGGGACCGGGGAGCTGTTTTTT. Together with reference TRBV19 and TRBJ2-2, the CDR3 gives the full variable domain: DGGITQSPKYLFRKEGQNVTLSCEQNLNHDAMYWYRQDPGQGLRLIYYSQIVNDFQKGDIAEGYSVSREKKESFPLTVTSAQKNPTAFYLCASSSQLGTGELFFGEGSRLTVL.

The chain recombines TRBV6-1 with TRBJ1-5, with D tentatively TRBD1 (5 bases). The germline CDR1 and CDR2 sequences are MNHNS and SASEGT. V lost 5 bases to trimming and J lost 5 bases, with 16 bases between them. This CDR3 has 15 residues. For the CDR3, the DNA is TGTGCCAGCAGTCGGTACCGGGACGCATATCAGCCCCAGCATTTT. This codes for CASSRYRDAYQPQHF.

This clone was recorded a few times. The CDR3: CATSRSTSLRSGANVLTF. The CDR3 DNA sequence: TGTGCCACCAGCAGATCAACCTCTCTACGCTCTGGGGCCAACGTCCTGACTTTC. The genes are TRBV15 and TRBJ2-6; D unclear. CDR3 size: 18 residues. Germline assignment: CDR1 LNHNV and CDR2 YYDKDF (reference sequence). The V end lost 2 bases, the J end lost 0 bases, and 14 bases lay between the germline ends.

The chain is built from TRBV13 and TRBJ1-2, with TRBD1 matching 7 bases. The CDR3 length is 13 residues. Per germline, CDR1 PRHDT and CDR2 FYEKMQ (reference sequence). Losses at the gene ends were 5 bases for V and 7 bases for J; bases not matched to a gene: 7. The chain's CDR3 is CASSAGGLRGYTF. In nucleotides, the CDR3 is TGTGCCAGCAGCGCAGGGGGTTTACGTGGCTACACCTTC.

The chain carries TRBV5-1 and TRBJ2-3; D remains ambiguous. Trimming removed 3 bases from V and 2 bases from J, with 10 bases in between. This CDR3 is 14 amino acids long. Germline V lookup: CDR1 SGHRS, CDR2 YFSETQ. CDR3 nucleotides: TGCGCCAGCAGCTGGAAGGGTATCACAGATACGCAGTATTTT. Translating it yields CASSWKGITDTQYF.

This clone appeared once. This chain links TRBV11-1 with TRBJ2-7; D gene unclear. Trimming shortened V by 3 bases and J by 2 bases, and 8 bases separated the two germline ends. CDR3 length equals 13 residues. Germline CDR1 is SGHAT and CDR2 is FQDESV (reference sequence). The CDR3 is CASSLGPAYEQYF. CDR3 coding DNA: TGTGCCAGCAGCTTGGGCCCCGCCTACGAGCAGTACTTC.

V is TRBV7-8 and J is TRBJ1-3; 7 positions agree with TRBD1. The CDR3 is 17 residues long. CDR1 is SGHVS and CDR2 is FQNEAQ in the germline V gene. Trimming took 3 bases from V and 0 from J; bases not matched to a gene: 8. The CDR3 loop is CASSLVTGAISGNTIYF. CDR3 coding DNA: TGTGCCAGCAGCTTGGTTACAGGGGCAATCTCTGGAAACACCATATATTTT.

The chain combines TRBV25-1 with TRBJ1-1; D unclear. Per germline, CDR1 MGHDK and CDR2 SYGVNS. Trimming left V 3 bases short and J 11 bases short, with 13 bases between. This CDR3 spans 12 amino acids. CDR3 in amino acids: CASSDPVERAFF. CDR3 coding DNA: TGTGCCAGCAGTGACCCTGTTGAACGGGCTTTCTTT.

This sequence joins TRBV2 and TRBJ1-5, with a tentative D call TRBD1 (5 bases). This CDR3 has 14 amino acids. CDR1 and CDR2 (germline): SNHLY, FYNNEI. Trimming took 3 bases from V and 7 from J, leaving 13 bases between them. The CDR3 nucleotides are TGTGCCAGCAGTGAGGGCAGGGAAGGACAGCCCCAGCATTTT. Translating it yields CASSEGREGQPQHF.

The V call is TRBV5-4, the J call TRBJ1-2; the match to TRBD1 covers 7 bases. Germline assignment: CDR1 SGHNT and CDR2 YYREEE (reference sequence). This CDR3 is 15 amino acids long. V trimming: 0 bases; J trimming: 6 bases; junction bases outside the gene matches: 8. The CDR3, as DNA: TGTGCCAGCAGCTTGGCGAGGAGGGGGCCTAATGGCTACACCTTC. Residues: CASSLARRGPNGYTF.

This rearrangement joins TRBV14 to TRBJ2-7, with D tentatively TRBD1 or TRBD2 (5 bases each). V dropped 0 bases and J dropped 9 bases, with 12 bases sitting between them. CDR3 size: 13 residues. The germline V gene encodes CDR1 SGHDN and CDR2 FVKESK. The CDR3, as DNA: TGTGCCAGCAGCCAAGATCTGGGGGAAGCGCAGTACTTC. Protein product: CASSQDLGEAQYF. Full variable domain (remainder filled in from reference TRBV14 and TRBJ2-7): EAGVTQFPSHSVIEKGQTVTLRCDPISGHDNLYWYRRVMGKEIKFLLHFVKESKQDESGMPNNRFLAERTGGTYSTLKVQPAELEDSGVYFCASSQDLGEAQYFGPGTRLTVT.

This clone was counted a few times. The chain is built from TRBV9 and TRBJ2-7; TRBD2 matches at 9 bases. From germline, CDR1 is SGDLS and CDR2 YYNGEE. V gave up 4 bases and J gave up 6 bases; unmatched junction bases: 11. CDR3 size: 15 residues. DNA for the CDR3: TGTGCCAGCAGCAGTGGAGCGGGGGGTTTTATCGAGCAGTACTTC. It specifies CASSSGAGGFIEQYF.

Details on this clone: The germline gene is not matched at one end of the junction; a read error may be the cause. V and J are TRBV7-6 and TRBJ1-1; D is undetermined. The CDR3 extends over 11 amino acids. Per the germline V gene, CDR1 is SGHVS and CDR2 is FNYEAQ. DNA of the CDR3: TGTGCCAGCAGCTTACGGAGCCTGAAGGACTTT. Translated: CASSLRSLKDF.

The V call is TRBV4-3, the J call TRBJ2-5; 8 bases are shared with TRBD1. CDR1 and CDR2 from the germline V gene are LGHNA and YSLEER. The CDR3 covers 15 residues. V shed 4 bases, J shed 4 bases, and the junction held 8 bases outside the gene matches. Written as DNA, the CDR3 is TGCGCCAGCAGCCCCGGACAGGGAAATGGAGAGACCCAGTACTTC. Translating it yields CASSPGQGNGETQYF.

This clone occurred a few times. J is TRBJ2-7 and V is TRBV5-1; no firm D call. The germline V gene encodes CDR1 SGHRS and CDR2 YFSETQ. The CDR3 runs 12 residues. Trimming left V 0 bases short and J 6 bases short, with 7 bases between. The CDR3 sequence is CASSLDEFEQYF. CDR3 bases: TGCGCCAGCAGCTTGGATGAGTTCGAGCAGTACTTC.

The V gene is TRBV9, the J gene TRBJ2-3; 7 bases align to TRBD2. This CDR3 has 15 residues. CDR1 and CDR2 (germline): SGDLS, YYNGEE. The V gene end was trimmed by 2 bases and the J gene end by 0 bases; junction bases not matched to a gene: 3. The CDR3 loop is CASSVSGTSTDTQYF. CDR3 in DNA: TGTGCCAGCAGCGTGAGCGGGACGAGCACAGATACGCAGTATTTT.

The rearrangement links TRBV5-1 to TRBJ2-7, with D perhaps TRBD1 (6 bases). Germline loops: CDR1 SGHRS, CDR2 YFSETQ. V was shortened by 3 bases and J by 8 bases, with 18 bases between the two germline ends. This CDR3 is 14 amino acids long. CDR3 residues: CASSSGDRTPKQYF. DNA of the CDR3: TGCGCCAGCAGCTCAGGGGACCGGACCCCTAAGCAGTACTTC.

The CDR3 is CASRPGQGTDTIYF. CDR3 coding DNA: TGTGCCAGCAGACCAGGACAGGGGACGGACACCATATATTTT. The rearrangement uses TRBV7-6 and TRBJ1-3; 9 bases line up with TRBD1. The CDR3 runs to 14 residues. The germline CDR1 and CDR2 sequences are SGHVS and FNYEAQ. Trimming took 6 bases from V and 8 from J; bases not matched to a gene: 8. The full variable domain, its missing parts supplied by reference TRBV7-6 and TRBJ1-3, is GAGVSQSPRYKVTKRGQDVALRCDPISGHVSLYWYRQALGQGPEFLTYFNYEAQQDKSGLPNDRFSAERPEGSISTLTIQRTEQRDSAMYRCASRPGQGTDTIYFGEGSWLTVV.

This clone was counted between two and nine times. This chain connects TRBV7-2 to TRBJ1-1; D gene uncertain. The CDR3 spans 15 residues. Per germline, CDR1 SGHTA and CDR2 FQGNSA. The V and J ends lost 4 bases and 4 bases respectively, with 16 bases between them. The CDR3 nucleotides read TGTGCCAGCAGCTACTACAAGGGAGAAGCCACTGAAGCTTTCTTT. Its translation: CASSYYKGEATEAFF.

The V call is TRBV9, the J call TRBJ2-5; D tentatively reads TRBD1 or TRBD2 (5 bases each). Trimming cost V 0 bases and J 2 bases, with 8 bases left between them. CDR1 is SGDLS and CDR2 is YYNGEE in the germline V gene. CDR3 size: 14 residues. CDR3 amino acids: CASSVDRRQETQYF. Written as DNA, the CDR3 is TGTGCCAGCAGCGTAGACAGGAGGCAAGAGACCCAGTACTTC.

This chain uses TRBV6-6 with TRBJ1-1, with D possibly matching TRBD1 (5 bases). This CDR3 is built from 16 residues. Per germline, CDR1 MNHNY and CDR2 SVGAGI (reference sequence). Trimming shortened V by 2 bases and J by 0 bases, and 13 bases separated the two germline ends. CDR3 sequence: CASSYTTWGMNTEAFF. The CDR3 region has the DNA TGTGCCAGCAGTTACACCACCTGGGGCATGAACACTGAAGCTTTCTTT.